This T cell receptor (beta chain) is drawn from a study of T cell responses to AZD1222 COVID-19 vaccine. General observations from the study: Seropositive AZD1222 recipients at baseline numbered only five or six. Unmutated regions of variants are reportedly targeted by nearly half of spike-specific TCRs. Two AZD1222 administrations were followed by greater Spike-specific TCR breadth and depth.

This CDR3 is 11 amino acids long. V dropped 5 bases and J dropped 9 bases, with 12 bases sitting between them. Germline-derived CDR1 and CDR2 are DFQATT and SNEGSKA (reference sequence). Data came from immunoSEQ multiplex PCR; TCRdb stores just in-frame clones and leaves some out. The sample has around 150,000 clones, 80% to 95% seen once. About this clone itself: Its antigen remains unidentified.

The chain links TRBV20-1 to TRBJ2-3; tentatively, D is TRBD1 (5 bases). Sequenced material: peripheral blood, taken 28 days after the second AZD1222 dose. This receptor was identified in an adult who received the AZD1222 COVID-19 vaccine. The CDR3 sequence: CSAGQQETQYF. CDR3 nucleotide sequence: TGCAGTGCTGGACAACAGGAAACGCAGTATTTT.